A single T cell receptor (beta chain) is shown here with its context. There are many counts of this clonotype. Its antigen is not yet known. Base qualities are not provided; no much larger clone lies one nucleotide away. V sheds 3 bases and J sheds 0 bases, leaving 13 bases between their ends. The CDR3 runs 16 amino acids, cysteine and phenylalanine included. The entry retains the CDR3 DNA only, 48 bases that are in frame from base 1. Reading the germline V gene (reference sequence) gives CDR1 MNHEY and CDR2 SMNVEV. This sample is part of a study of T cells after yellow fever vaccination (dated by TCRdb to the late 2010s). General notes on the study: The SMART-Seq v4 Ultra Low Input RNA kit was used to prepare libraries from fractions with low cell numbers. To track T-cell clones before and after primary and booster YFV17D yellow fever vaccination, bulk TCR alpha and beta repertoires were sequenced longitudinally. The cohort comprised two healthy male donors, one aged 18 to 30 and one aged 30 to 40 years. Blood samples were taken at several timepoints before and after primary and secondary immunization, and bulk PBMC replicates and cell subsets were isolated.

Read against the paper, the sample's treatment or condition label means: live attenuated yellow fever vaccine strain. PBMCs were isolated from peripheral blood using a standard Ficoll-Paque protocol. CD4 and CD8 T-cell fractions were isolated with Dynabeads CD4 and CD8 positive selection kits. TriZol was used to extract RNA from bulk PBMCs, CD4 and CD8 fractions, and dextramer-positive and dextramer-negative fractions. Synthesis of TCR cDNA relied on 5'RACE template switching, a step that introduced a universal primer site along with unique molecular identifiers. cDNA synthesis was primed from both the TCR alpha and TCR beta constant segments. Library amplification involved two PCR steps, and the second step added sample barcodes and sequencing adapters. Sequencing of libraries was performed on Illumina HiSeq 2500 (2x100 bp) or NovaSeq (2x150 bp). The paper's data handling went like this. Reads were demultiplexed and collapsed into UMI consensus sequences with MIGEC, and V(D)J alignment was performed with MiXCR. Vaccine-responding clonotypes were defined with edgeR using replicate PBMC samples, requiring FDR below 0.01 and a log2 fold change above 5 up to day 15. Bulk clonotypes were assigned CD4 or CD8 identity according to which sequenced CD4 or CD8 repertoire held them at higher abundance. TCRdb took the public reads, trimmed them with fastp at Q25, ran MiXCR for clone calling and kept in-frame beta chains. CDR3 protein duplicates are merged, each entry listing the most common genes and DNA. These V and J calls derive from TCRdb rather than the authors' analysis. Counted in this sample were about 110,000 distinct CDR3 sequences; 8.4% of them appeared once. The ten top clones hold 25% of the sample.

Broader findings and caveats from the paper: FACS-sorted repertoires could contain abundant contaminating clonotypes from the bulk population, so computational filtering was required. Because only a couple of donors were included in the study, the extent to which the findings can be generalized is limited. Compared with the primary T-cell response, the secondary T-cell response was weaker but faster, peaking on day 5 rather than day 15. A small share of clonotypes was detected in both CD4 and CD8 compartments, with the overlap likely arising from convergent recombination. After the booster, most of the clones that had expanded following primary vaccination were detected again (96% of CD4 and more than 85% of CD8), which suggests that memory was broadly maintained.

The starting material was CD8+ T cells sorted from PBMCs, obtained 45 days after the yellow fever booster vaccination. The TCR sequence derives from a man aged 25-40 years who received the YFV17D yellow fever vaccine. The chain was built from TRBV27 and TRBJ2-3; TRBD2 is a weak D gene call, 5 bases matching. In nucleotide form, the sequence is TGTGCCAGCAGTTTTATTGGGAGCGGTAGCACAGATACGCAGTATTTT. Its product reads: CASSFIGSGSTDTQYF.